A selection of T cell receptor beta chains follows, all from one sample in a study of blood T cells in healthy people across ages. TCRdb reprocessed the 5' RACE reads via MiXCR and lists one record per CDR3 protein. The table lists approximately 690,000 distinct CDR3 sequences, 58% of them singletons. The sequenced sample consisted of blood. All receptors derive from a man between 60 and 75 years old in good health. CDR3s include the opening cysteine and the closing phenylalanine or tryptophan. A D gene is named only where the DNA matches it firmly. For some rows the clone size is stated as once, few or many, or as a class when expanded; others skip it.

d_gene | j_gene | v_gene | abundance | CDR3aa | CDR3nt
. | TRBJ2-5 | TRBV18 | . | CASSPSGGSSRTQYF | TGTGCCAGCTCACCCAGTGGAGGTAGCTCTCGGACCCAGTACTTC
TRBD1 | TRBJ2-7 | TRBV20-1 | . | CRRGQGAVEQYF | TGCAGAAGAGGACAGGGGGCTGTCGAGCAGTACTTC
TRBD1 | TRBJ1-5 | TRBV7-2 | . | CASSPQGRQPQHF | TGTGCCAGCAGCCCACAGGGGCGGCAGCCCCAGCATTTT
. | TRBJ2-4 | TRBV6-6 | . | CASSYKWGTEAKNIQYF | TGTGCCAGCAGTTACAAGTGGGGGACTGAAGCCAAAAACATTCAGTACTTC
. | TRBJ2-7 | TRBV20-1 | few | CSATADRNYEQYF | TGCAGTGCTACCGCCGACCGAAACTACGAGCAGTACTTC
TRBD2 | TRBJ2-3 | TRBV11-2 | few | CASSPAAGGTDTQYF | TGTGCCAGCAGCCCCGCGGCGGGGGGTACAGATACGCAGTATTTT
TRBD1 | TRBJ2-1 | TRBV3-1 | . | CASSQRDRSSYNEQFF | TGTGCCAGCAGCCAACGGGACAGGAGCTCCTACAATGAGCAGTTCTTC
TRBD1 | TRBJ1-2 | TRBV12-3/TRBV12-4 | once | CASSSDRVFYGYTF | TGTGCCAGCAGCAGCGACAGGGTCTTCTATGGCTACACCTTC
. | TRBJ2-5 | TRBV2 | few | CASSPSTARQETQYF | TGTGCCAGCAGCCCCTCTACGGCGCGACAAGAGACCCAGTACTTC
TRBD1 | TRBJ1-2 | TRBV7-2 | . | CASSRLGQGHGYTF | TGTGCCAGCAGCCGTCTCGGACAGGGACATGGCTACACCTTC
. | TRBJ2-1 | TRBV5-1 | . | CASSFQGQDNEQFF | TGCGCCAGCAGCTTTCAGGGGCAGGACAATGAGCAGTTCTTC
TRBD1 | TRBJ1-4 | TRBV29-1 | . | CSVSRGTPNEKLFF | TGCAGCGTTTCCAGGGGGACACCTAATGAAAAACTGTTTTTT
TRBD1 | TRBJ1-2 | TRBV20-1 | few | CSAPDRANYGYTF | TGCAGTGCTCCGGACAGGGCAAACTATGGCTACACCTTC
TRBD2 | TRBJ2-1 | TRBV20-1 | . | CSASIAGNNEQFF | TGCAGTGCTAGCATAGCGGGGAATAATGAGCAGTTCTTC
. | TRBJ1-2 | TRBV7-2 | few | CASSWTFGDGYTF | TGTGCCAGCAGCTGGACCTTCGGGGATGGCTACACCTTC
. | TRBJ2-2 | TRBV2 | few | CASSAPYRLTNTGELFF | TGTGCCAGCAGTGCCCCTTACAGGTTGACGAACACCGGGGAGCTGTTTTTT
. | TRBJ2-3 | TRBV6-5 | . | CASISSGLGGTQYF | TGTGCCAGCATATCCTCGGGGCTGGGGGGTACGCAGTATTTT
. | TRBJ2-7 | TRBV29-1 | few | CSVEGGGGSYEQYF | TGCAGCGTTGAAGGAGGGGGGGGTTCCTACGAGCAGTACTTC
TRBD1 | TRBJ2-5 | TRBV10-3 | . | CAIGGVQETQYF | TGTGCCATAGGGGGCGTCCAAGAGACCCAGTACTTC
. | TRBJ2-3 | TRBV5-1 | . | CASSLEAGLKTDTQYF | TGCGCCAGCAGCTTGGAGGCAGGGCTTAAAACAGATACGCAGTATTTT
. | TRBJ2-5 | TRBV20-1 | few | CSARDLGGRETQYF | TGCAGTGCTAGAGATTTGGGGGGGCGAGAGACCCAGTACTTC
TRBD1 | TRBJ2-1 | TRBV20-1 | . | CSARDRASVDEQFF | TGCAGTGCTCGAGACAGGGCGTCGGTGGATGAGCAGTTCTTC
TRBD2 | TRBJ2-1 | TRBV7-2 | many | CASSLAGGGTSAVNEQFF | TGTGCCAGCAGCTTAGCAGGAGGGGGGACTAGCGCCGTCAATGAGCAGTTCTTC
TRBD2 | TRBJ2-3 | TRBV28 | few | CASSGGVHITDTQYF | TGTGCCAGCAGTGGGGGGGTTCACATCACAGATACGCAGTATTTT
. | TRBJ1-1 | TRBV20-1 | once | CSARTPTNTEAFF | TGCAGTGCTCGTACACCCACCAACACTGAAGCTTTCTTT
. | TRBJ2-7 | TRBV6-5 | . | CASAGQTYEQYF | TGTGCCAGCGCCGGACAGACCTACGAGCAGTACTTC